This T cell receptor (beta chain) came from a study of cytomegalovirus exposure and HLA in healthy donors. For this clone: The antigen remains undetermined.

General study findings and limits: Associated with cytomegalovirus, according to the listing, were 150 to 200 TCR beta chains. Analysis performed later found 16,000 or so TCR beta sequences associated with HLA alleles at 0.05 false discovery rate. TCR association rates varied by HLA locus in a later analysis, with DRB1 highest and HLA-C lowest.

CDR1 GTSNPN and CDR2 SVGIG come from the germline V gene (reference sequence). The CDR3 is 14 residues long. V dropped 0 bases and J dropped 5; count of bases not matched to a gene: 7. Unrecorded immune exposure was likely among donors, who were nominally healthy when sampled. 13 Jbeta primers and 60 Vbeta primers were used for the PCR. Assay used: immunoSEQ multiplex PCR; TCRdb lists only in-frame clones, some missing. The table records about 100,000 clones, about 84% of them present only once. This chain joins TRBV30 and TRBJ2-7; 7 bases fit TRBD2. The sequence was collected from a man in his thirties or forties in good health and CMV-seronegative. Specimen: PBMCs. The CDR3 loop is CAWSVSGGSHEQYF. In nucleotides, the CDR3 is TGTGCCTGGAGTGTAAGTGGCGGGAGCCACGAGCAGTACTTC.